The entry below gives a single TCR beta chain sequence along with its context. Sequencing was performed with immunoSEQ multiplex PCR; in TCRdb, only in-frame clones are kept and a portion is missing. This table holds some 83,000 clones, 89% found once. The junction had 5 bases not matched to a gene; V was cut back by 1 base and J by 3 bases. From germline, CDR1 is LNHDA and CDR2 SQIVND (reference sequence). This CDR3 has 15 residues. The sample comes from a study of T cell responses to AZD1222 COVID-19 vaccine. Whether given at about 4 or about 12 weeks, second doses were pooled. Specimen: peripheral blood, collected 28 days after the second AZD1222 dose. The V call is TRBV19, the J call TRBJ2-5; 7 bases align to TRBD1. This TCR was recovered from an adult who received the AZD1222 COVID-19 vaccine. CDR3 DNA: TGTGCCAGTAGTATAGTAGGGGGCCGGGAAGAGACCCAGTACTTC. Encoded protein: CASSIVGGREETQYF.